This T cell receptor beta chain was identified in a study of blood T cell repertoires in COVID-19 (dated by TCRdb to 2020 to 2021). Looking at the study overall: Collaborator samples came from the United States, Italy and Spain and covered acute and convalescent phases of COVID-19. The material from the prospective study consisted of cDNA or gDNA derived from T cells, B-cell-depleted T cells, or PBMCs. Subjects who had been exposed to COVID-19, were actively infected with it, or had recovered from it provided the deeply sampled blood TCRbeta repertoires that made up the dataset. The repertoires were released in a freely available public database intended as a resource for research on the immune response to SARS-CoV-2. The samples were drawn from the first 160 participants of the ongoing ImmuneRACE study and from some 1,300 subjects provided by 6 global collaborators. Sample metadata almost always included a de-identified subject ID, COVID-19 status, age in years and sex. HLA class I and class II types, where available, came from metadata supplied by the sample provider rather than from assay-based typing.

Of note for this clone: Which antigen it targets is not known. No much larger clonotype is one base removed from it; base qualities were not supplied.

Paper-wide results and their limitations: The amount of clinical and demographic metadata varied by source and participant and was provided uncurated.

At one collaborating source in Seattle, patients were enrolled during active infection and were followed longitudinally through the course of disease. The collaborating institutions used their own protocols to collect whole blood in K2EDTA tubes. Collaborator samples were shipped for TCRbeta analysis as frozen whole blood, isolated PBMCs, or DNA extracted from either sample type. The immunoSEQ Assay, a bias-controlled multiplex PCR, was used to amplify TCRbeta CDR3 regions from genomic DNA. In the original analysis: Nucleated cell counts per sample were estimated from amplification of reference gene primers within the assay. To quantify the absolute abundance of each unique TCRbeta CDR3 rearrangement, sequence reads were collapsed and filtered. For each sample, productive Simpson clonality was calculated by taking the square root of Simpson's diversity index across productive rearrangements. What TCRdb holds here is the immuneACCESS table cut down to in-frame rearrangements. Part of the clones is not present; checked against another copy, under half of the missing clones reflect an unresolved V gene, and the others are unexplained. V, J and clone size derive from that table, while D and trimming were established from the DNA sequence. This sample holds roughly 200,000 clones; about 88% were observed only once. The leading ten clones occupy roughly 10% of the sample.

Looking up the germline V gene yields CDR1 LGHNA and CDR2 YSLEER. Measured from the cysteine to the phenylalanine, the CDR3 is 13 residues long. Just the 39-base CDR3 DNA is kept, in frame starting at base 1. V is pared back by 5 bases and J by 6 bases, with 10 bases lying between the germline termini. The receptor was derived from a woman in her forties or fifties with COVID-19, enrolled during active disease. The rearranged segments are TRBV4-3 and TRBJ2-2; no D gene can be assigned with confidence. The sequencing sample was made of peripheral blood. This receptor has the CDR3 CASSAQVPGELFF. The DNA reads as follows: TGCGCCAGCAGCGCCCAGGTCCCCGGGGAGCTGTTTTTT.